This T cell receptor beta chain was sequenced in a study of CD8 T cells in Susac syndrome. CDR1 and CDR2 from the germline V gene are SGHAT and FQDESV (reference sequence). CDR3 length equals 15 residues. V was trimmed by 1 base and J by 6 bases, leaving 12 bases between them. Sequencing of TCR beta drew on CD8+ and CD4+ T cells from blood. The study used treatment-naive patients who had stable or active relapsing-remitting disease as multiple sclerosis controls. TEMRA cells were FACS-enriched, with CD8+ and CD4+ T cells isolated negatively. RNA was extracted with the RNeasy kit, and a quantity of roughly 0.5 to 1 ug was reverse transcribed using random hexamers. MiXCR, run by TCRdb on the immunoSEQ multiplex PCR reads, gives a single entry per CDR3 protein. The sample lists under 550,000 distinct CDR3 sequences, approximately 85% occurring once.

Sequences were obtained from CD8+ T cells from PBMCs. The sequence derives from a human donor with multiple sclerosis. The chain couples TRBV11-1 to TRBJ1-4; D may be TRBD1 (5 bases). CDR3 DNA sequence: TGTGCCAGCAGCTTAGGATCCCTACAGGATGAAAAACTGTTTTTT. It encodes CASSLGSLQDEKLFF.